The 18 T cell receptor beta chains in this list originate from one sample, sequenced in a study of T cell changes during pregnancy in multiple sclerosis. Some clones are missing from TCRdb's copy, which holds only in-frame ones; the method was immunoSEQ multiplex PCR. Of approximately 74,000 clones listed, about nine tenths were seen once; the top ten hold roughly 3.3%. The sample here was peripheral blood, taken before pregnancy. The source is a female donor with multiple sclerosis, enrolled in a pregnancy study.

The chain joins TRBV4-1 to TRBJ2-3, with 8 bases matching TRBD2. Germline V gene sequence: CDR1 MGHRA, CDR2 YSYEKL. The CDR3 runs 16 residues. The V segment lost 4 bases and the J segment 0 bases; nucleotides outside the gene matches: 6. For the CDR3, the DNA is TGCGCCAGCAGCCCGGGAGGGAGTACTAGCACAGATACGCAGTATTTT. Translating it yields CASSPGGSTSTDTQYF.

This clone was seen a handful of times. CDR3 nucleotide sequence: TGCAGCGTTGAGGGCACTGATAACACTGAAGCTTTCTTT. This translates into CSVEGTDNTEAFF. The V gene is TRBV29-1, the J gene TRBJ1-1; D unresolved. Trimming cost V 3 bases and J 2 bases, with 10 bases left between them. Per germline, CDR1 SQVTM and CDR2 ANQGSEA. The CDR3 length is 13 residues.

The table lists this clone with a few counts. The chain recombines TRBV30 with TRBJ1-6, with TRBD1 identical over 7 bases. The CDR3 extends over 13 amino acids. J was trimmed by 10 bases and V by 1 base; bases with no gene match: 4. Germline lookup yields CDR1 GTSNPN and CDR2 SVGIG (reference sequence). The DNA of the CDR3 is TGTGCCTGGAGTGCAGGGGGTGAGTCACCCCTCCACTTT. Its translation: CAWSAGGESPLHF.

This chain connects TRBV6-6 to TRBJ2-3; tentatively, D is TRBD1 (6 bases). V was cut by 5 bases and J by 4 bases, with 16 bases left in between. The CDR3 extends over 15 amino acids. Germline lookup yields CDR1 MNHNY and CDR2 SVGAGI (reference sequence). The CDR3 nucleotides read TGTGCCAGCAGTCGGGACACAAGATGGTCAGATACGCAGTATTTT. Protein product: CASSRDTRWSDTQYF.

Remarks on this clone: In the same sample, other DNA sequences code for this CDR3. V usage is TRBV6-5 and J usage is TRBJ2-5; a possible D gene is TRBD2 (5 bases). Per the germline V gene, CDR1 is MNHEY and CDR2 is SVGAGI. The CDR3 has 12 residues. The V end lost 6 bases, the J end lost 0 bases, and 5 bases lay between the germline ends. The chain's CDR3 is CASSGDQETQYF. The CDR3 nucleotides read TGTGCCAGCAGCGGGGACCAAGAGACCCAGTACTTC.

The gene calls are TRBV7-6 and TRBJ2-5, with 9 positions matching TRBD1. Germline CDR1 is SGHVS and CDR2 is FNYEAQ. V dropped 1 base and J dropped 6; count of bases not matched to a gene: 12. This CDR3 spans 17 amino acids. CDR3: CASSLGGGDRVEQTQYF. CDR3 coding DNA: TGTGCCAGCAGCTTAGGGGGAGGGGACAGGGTCGAACAGACCCAGTACTTC.

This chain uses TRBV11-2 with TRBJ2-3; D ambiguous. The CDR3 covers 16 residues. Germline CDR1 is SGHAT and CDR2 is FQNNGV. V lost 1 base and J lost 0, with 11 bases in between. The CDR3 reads CASSLGAGGSTDTQYF. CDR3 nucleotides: TGTGCCAGCAGCTTAGGGGCAGGTGGAAGCACAGATACGCAGTATTTT.

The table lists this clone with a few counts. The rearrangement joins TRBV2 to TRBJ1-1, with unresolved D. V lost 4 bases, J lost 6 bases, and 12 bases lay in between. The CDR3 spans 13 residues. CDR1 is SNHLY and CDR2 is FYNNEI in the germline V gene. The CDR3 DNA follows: TGTGCCAGCAGTGGACCTGGGAGGGCTGAAGCTTTCTTT. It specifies CASSGPGRAEAFF.

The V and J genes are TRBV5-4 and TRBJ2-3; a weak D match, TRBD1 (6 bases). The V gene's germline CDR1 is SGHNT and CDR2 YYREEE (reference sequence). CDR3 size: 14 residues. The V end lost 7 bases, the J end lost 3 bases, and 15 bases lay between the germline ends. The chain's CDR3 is CASARDTGTDTQYF. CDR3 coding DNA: TGTGCCAGCGCAAGGGACACAGGAACAGATACGCAGTATTTT.

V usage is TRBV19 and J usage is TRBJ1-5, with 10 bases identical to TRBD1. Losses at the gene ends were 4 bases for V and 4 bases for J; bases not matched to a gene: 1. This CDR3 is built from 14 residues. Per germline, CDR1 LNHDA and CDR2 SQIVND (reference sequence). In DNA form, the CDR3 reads TGTGCCAGTAGTACGGGACAGGGGAATCAGCCCCAGCATTTT. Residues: CASSTGQGNQPQHF.

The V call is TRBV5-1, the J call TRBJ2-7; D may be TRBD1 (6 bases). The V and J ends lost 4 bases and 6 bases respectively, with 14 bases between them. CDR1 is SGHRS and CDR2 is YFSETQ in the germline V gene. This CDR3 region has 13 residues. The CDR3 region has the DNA TGCGCCAGCAGCCCCGACAGGTACTTCGAGCAGTACTTC. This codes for CASSPDRYFEQYF.

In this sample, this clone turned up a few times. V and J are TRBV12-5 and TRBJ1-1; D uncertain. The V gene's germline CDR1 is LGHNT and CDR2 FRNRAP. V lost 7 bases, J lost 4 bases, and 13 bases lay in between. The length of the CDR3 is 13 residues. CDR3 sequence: CASALLSSTEAFF. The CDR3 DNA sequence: TGTGCTAGTGCCCTTTTATCTAGCACTGAAGCTTTCTTT. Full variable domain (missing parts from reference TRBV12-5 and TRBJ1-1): DARVTQTPRHKVTEMGQEVTMRCQPILGHNTVFWYRQTMMQGLELLAYFRNRAPLDDSGMPKDRFSAEMPDATLATLKIQPSEPRDSAVYFCASALLSSTEAFFGQGTRLTVV.

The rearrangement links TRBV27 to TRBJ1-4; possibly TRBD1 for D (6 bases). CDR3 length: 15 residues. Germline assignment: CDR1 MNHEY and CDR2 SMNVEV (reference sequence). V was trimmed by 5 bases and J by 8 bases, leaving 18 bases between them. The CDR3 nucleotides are TGTGCCAGCAGTGGTCCCAGGGGTTTAGAAGAAAAACTGTTTTTT. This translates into CASSGPRGLEEKLFF. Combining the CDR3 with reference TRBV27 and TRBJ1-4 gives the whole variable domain EAQVTQNPRYLITVTGKKLTVTCSQNMNHEYMSWYRQDPGLGLRQIYYSMNVEVTDKGDVPEGYKVSRKEKRNFPLILESPSPNQTSLYFCASSGPRGLEEKLFFGSGTQLSVL.

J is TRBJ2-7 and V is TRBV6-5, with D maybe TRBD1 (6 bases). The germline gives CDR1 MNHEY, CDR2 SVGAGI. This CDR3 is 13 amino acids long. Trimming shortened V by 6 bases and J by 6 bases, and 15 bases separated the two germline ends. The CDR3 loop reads CASRLQGWGEQYF. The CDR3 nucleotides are TGTGCCAGCAGGTTACAGGGTTGGGGCGAGCAGTACTTC.

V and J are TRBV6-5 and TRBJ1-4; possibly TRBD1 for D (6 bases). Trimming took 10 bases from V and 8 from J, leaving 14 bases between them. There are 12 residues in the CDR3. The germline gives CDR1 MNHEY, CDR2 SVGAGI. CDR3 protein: CATRQDEEKLFF. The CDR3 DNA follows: TGTGCCACCCGACAGGATGAAGAAAAACTGTTTTTT.

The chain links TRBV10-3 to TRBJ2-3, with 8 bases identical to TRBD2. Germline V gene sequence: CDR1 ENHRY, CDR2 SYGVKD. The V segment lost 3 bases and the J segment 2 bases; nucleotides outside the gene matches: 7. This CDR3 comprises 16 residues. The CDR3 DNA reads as TGTGCCATCAGTGACTTCACGGGAGGGTCCACAGATACGCAGTATTTT. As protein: CAISDFTGGSTDTQYF.

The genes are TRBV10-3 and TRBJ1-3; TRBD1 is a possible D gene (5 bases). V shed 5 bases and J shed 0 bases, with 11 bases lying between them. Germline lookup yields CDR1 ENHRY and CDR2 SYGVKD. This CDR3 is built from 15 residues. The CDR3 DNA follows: TGTGCCATCAGTCAGGGTGAAAGCTCTGGAAACACCATATATTTT. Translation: CAISQGESSGNTIYF.

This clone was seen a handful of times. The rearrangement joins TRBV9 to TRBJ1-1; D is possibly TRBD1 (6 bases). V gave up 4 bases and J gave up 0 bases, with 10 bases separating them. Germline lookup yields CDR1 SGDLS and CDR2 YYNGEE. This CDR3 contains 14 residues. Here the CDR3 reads CASSSGQMNTEAFF. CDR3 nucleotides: TGTGCCAGCAGCTCCGGACAGATGAACACTGAAGCTTTCTTT.